Included here is one T cell receptor (beta chain) sequence, with context. No cognate antigen has been identified for it. Base qualities are not recorded, but no much larger clone differs from it by a single base. This sample is part of a study of cytomegalovirus exposure and HLA in healthy donors (dated by TCRdb to 2017 to 2019). Turning to the overall study: According to an earlier analysis of around 600 of the donors, about 179 million T cells yielded 90 million to 130 million unique TCR beta sequences and approximately 300 Gb of sequence data. An early release covering about 600 HLA-typed donors comprised about 300 gigabases of sequencing data and 85 million or so unique TCR sequences. Of the approximately 400 genotyped donors, less than 90% were placed in the genetic ancestry cluster associated with self-reported Caucasian donors. The study aimed to test whether cataloging public T cell receptors could reveal signatures of past pathogen exposure. The study used immunosequencing to profile the T cell repertoires of hundreds of subjects and linked those repertoires to cytomegalovirus serostatus. Along with the approximately 670-subject first cohort, a separate validation cohort of over a hundred different subjects was used. The study combined high-throughput TCR immunosequencing, statistical association of individual TCRs with disease status, and machine learning to predict cytomegalovirus infection status. In a later analysis, previously published TCR beta repertoires from about 670 donors were re-analyzed and high-resolution HLA genotyping was added so that TCR occurrence patterns could be studied. In the later analysis, no new phenotypic data were used to find candidate immune exposures; instead, reliance was placed on TCR beta sequences and their occurrence across donors. An earlier analysis of 587 of the donors applied high-throughput TCR beta sequencing to assess whether each TCR beta V gene segment acted as functional or pseudogenic. Donor age, sex, ethnicity and CMV serostatus were compiled alongside the repertoire data. A later genetic analysis took genome-wide SNP genotypes for about 55% of the 666 donors and used that subset as a discovery cohort. All discovery cohort repertoires had been generated using a single sequencing platform. Class I and class II HLA loci were covered by the typing at four-digit resolution. The number of donors typed differed by locus, with 629-630 for A, B, C, DRB1 and DQB1, 522 for DQA1, 606 for DPA1, and under 490 for DPB1. Because of strong linkage in the cohort, roughly 5 DR-DQ haplotypes were treated as single units for association and clustering. Across about 370 genotyped donors of the cohort, an average of approximately 240,000 unique TCR beta nucleotide sequences per donor were sequenced, and 15% to 20% of those sequences were non-productive.

Points the paper makes about the study in general: The sequencing pipeline was judged likely to have produced a cluster of highly shared sequence variants as a technical artifact. Cytomegalovirus status was reported to be diagnosed by the classifier with high specificity and sensitivity in both the original and validation cohorts. According to a later analysis, parvovirus B19, influenza, CMV and Epstein-Barr virus appeared linked to several top co-occurrence clusters. According to the authors, the approach could potentially be generalized to other disease states and immunological phenotypes. Correlated functional status among segregating V segments might be attributable to linkage disequilibrium, but an unknown experimental factor could not be ruled out. About 17 rarely observed V segments, including chromosome 9 orphons, were excluded from the earlier analysis of some 590 of the donors because counts were too low. Compared with equally common non-associated chains, HLA-associated TCR beta chains in a later analysis were more clonally expanded and had lower generation probabilities. This cohort had only TCR beta chains sequenced, and the lack of alpha or paired-chain data limited which features could be detected. A later analysis found that most CMV-associated TCR beta chains appeared HLA-restricted, with HLA associations seemingly driven largely by CMV exposure. The study gave a list of 150 to 200 TCR beta chains associated with cytomegalovirus. V-gene and J-gene trimming of TCR beta chains was associated with a missense DCLRE1C variant in a later genetic analysis, and the association was replicated in an independent cohort. An earlier analysis of approximately 500 of the donors showed that most TCR beta V segments appeared in productive rearrangements either about 90% or about 30% of the time, which broadly matched IMGT annotations. When HLA alleles, especially DR and DQ, strongly co-occurred, attributing TCR associations to individual alleles was difficult. The only immune exposure information available for the cohort was CMV serostatus. In a later analysis, the rate of TCR association differed among HLA loci, with DRB1 alleles having the most associated TCRs and HLA-C alleles having the fewest. HLA typing was unavailable for some donors at each locus, so association tests used only the typed subset. Presence/absence analyses assumed roughly uniform sequencing depth across donors, an assumption that may not hold. Most TCR sequences were observed very rarely across donors, whereas some public TCRs were present in many individuals. In vitro tests confirmed that a few of the cytomegalovirus-associated TCR beta chains recognize cytomegalovirus antigens. Some IMGT-functional V segments, including TRBV6-2 and TRBV6-3, could not be distinguished by the 87-base-pair reads and were therefore excluded. Compared with the roughly 720-donor mean, donors in an Asian-associated ancestry cluster had fewer N-insertions in productive TCRs, according to a later genetic analysis. A later analysis associated roughly 17,000 TCR beta sequences with specific HLA alleles at a false discovery rate of 0.05. A further reported finding was that TCR beta sequences accurately predicted the HLA-A and HLA-B alleles for most subjects in the first cohort.

Preparation of the library involved the immunoSEQ multiplex PCR assay. For the multiplex PCR, a mixture combining 60 forward primers for TCR Vbeta segments and 13 reverse primers for TCR Jbeta segments was used. Amplification of the CDR3 region of rearranged TCR beta genes was performed with a multiplex PCR assay on genomic DNA. The amplified TCR beta libraries were sequenced on the Illumina HiSeq System as 87-base-pair reads. The original methods were these. A later analysis tallied around 87 million unique TCR beta chains across the 666 repertoires, and around 12 million of those chains were shared by two or more donors. A nearest-neighbor algorithm error-corrected the raw reads and collapsed the reads into unique sequences, merging closely related sequences to remove PCR and sequencing errors. V, D and J gene segments were assigned by aligning CDR3 sequences to IMGT reference sequences. For a sequence to be retained, a match of at least six nucleotides to both a V gene segment and a J gene segment was required. Rearrangements were called productive when the CDR3 lacked stop codons and stayed in frame with V and J; all others were non-productive. CDR3 was defined by IMGT convention, running from the second conserved V-encoded cysteine to the conserved J-encoded phenylalanine. In an earlier analysis of roughly 580 of the donors, sequences lacking an unambiguous match to a single V gene segment were excluded. In an earlier analysis of 450 to 750 of the donors, a V segment was called functional when productive rearrangements were above 56.7%, and segregating when the standard deviation between donors exceeded 5%. A statistical classification framework was built for diagnosing cytomegalovirus status from the catalog of TCR beta chain sequences. A later analysis assigned V and J genes by comparing TCR nucleotide sequences with IMGT/GENE-DB human TR gene sequences. In a later analysis, CDR3 sequences and most-parsimonious VDJ recombination scenarios were assigned using the TCRdist pipeline. In a later analysis, each TCR beta chain was defined by its CDR3 amino acid sequence together with its V-gene family, and reads without a unique V-gene family were excluded. In a later analysis, approximately 640 highly shared, low-generation-probability nucleotide sequences were removed to address suspected cross-contamination and a sequencing artifact. In a later analysis, a clonal expansion index was calculated for each public chain from normalized within-repertoire ranks of inferred template counts. A later analysis computed generation probabilities with a VDJ recombination model fitted to out-of-frame rearrangements, and checked the results against IGoR. Hypergeometric tests were used in a later analysis to score TCR-TCR, TCR-HLA and TCR-CMV co-occurrence, with a repertoire-size bias correction applied to the TCR pairs. In a later analysis, false discovery rates were estimated by permuting HLA or CMV assignments 20 times. A later analysis grouped co-occurring TCRs with DBSCAN, adding TCRdist sequence similarity when clustering within HLA-allele-positive subsets. For co-occurrence clustering, repertoires with fewer than 30,000 or more than 120,000 public chains were excluded, along with 4 to 6 repertoires with anomalous nucleotide sharing. TCRdb obtained this table from immuneACCESS and retained in-frame rearrangements with V and J assigned. These tables miss some clones; where compared with another copy, unresolved V genes account for less than half of the shortfall, and the remainder is unexplained. V and J calls and clone size are as listed in that table; D and trimming were resolved from the DNA. This sample holds around 88,000 clones; around four fifths were observed only once. About 7% of the sample is held by the ten biggest clonotypes.

The cysteine opens and the phenylalanine closes a CDR3 of 15 amino acids. Of all the DNA, just the CDR3 is kept, 45 bases in frame from base 1. CDR1 and CDR2 were assigned from the germline V gene as SGHTA and FQGTGA. V sheds 0 bases and J sheds 1 base, leaving 8 bases between their ends. In total, fewer than 750 healthy bone marrow donors made up the cohort. At the time of sampling, every cohort member was nominally healthy, though immune exposures that went unrecorded were likely present. The donor tested CMV seropositive, placing the donor among the 290 or so seropositive members of the cohort. Every donor gave a peripheral blood sample, and the peripheral blood mononuclear cells from that sample were used for TCR beta sequencing. Genomic DNA was extracted from the blood cell samples with the Qiagen DNeasy Blood Extraction Kit.

This clonotype was obtained from a man aged 50 to 59 in good health and CMV-seropositive. This receptor chain uses TRBV7-3 and TRBJ2-3; the D gene cannot be named for sure. Sequencing input: PBMCs. The CDR3 amino acid sequence is: CASSLTLVGTDTQYF. The DNA reads TGTGCCAGCAGCTTAACGTTAGTTGGCACAGATACGCAGTATTTT.